These T cell receptor beta chains were read from a single sample in a study of T cells after yellow fever vaccination. In TCRdb, the 5' RACE reads were re-called with MiXCR into one record per CDR3 protein. The sample records 450,000 to 600,000 distinct CDR3 sequences, roughly a sixth being singletons. The source material was PBMCs, sampled 5 to 6 days after the first yellow fever vaccination. The receptors were sampled from a man between 18 and 35 years old who received the YFV17D yellow fever vaccine. Each CDR3 is given with its conserved first and last residue. A D gene is named only where the DNA matches it firmly. Size is omitted from some rows. Given values are once, few, many or a class for expanded clones.

J | V | D | size | CDR3
TRBJ1-4 | TRBV28 | NA | NA | CASSRGSANEKLFF
TRBJ1-6 | TRBV25-1 | NA | few | CASSESELHSPLHF
TRBJ1-3 | TRBV2 | NA | NA | CASSPTTGIGNTIYF
TRBJ2-7 | TRBV10-3 | NA | few | CAISETRDHEQYF
TRBJ2-4 | TRBV10-3 | NA | NA | CAISGADGVAKNIQYF
TRBJ1-1 | TRBV6-2/TRBV6-3 | NA | few | CASSNKVTEAFF
TRBJ1-1 | TRBV12-3/TRBV12-4 | TRBD1 | NA | CASRDGTGRPHTEAFF
TRBJ1-1 | TRBV6-5 | NA | NA | CASSSPRQGLGTEAFF
TRBJ1-5 | TRBV20-1 | NA | few | CSAPVGGPGDNQPQHF
TRBJ1-2 | TRBV9 | NA | few | CASSVEGKGVYGYTF
TRBJ2-1 | TRBV3-1 | NA | NA | CASSQDWSGANEQFF
TRBJ2-2 | TRBV4-3 | NA | NA | CASSQAWSVGELFF
TRBJ2-1 | TRBV4-3 | TRBD2 | NA | CASSQAVLAGGPVEQFF
TRBJ1-1 | TRBV20-1 | NA | NA | CSARDGLGTEAFF
TRBJ2-1 | TRBV7-9 | NA | few | CASSFGSADEQFF
TRBJ2-1 | TRBV7-2 | TRBD1 | many | CASSRGQHNEQFF
TRBJ2-1 | TRBV4-2 | NA | few | CASSQGLFGAYNEQFF
TRBJ2-2 | TRBV7-2 | NA | few | CASSFLLTGELFF
TRBJ2-5 | TRBV12-3/TRBV12-4 | NA | few | CASSSVGLAFETQYF
TRBJ1-2 | TRBV28 | TRBD1 | few | CASRPGQTYGYTF
TRBJ2-1 | TRBV6-2/TRBV6-3 | TRBD2 | NA | CASRASGGLGNEQFF
TRBJ2-2 | TRBV11-2 | NA | NA | CASSLFERFRQDTGELFF
TRBJ2-7 | TRBV12-3/TRBV12-4 | NA | NA | CASSDYSPSSYEQYF
TRBJ2-1 | TRBV20-1 | NA | few | CSARGFSYNEQFF
TRBJ2-4 | TRBV6-1 | NA | NA | CASRDGQAKNIQYF
TRBJ1-4 | TRBV30 | TRBD1 | few | CAWSVGDSHEKLFF
TRBJ2-5 | TRBV25-1 | NA | few | CASSEYRFQETQYF
TRBJ1-1 | TRBV5-6 | NA | NA | CASSYDWQTMNTEAFF
TRBJ2-2 | TRBV24-1 | NA | many | CATGAGTGELFF